Each of the 21 T cell receptor beta chains below was sequenced from the same sample in a study of T cell changes during pregnancy in multiple sclerosis. The repertoire was sequenced with immunoSEQ multiplex PCR; TCRdb's copy has only in-frame clones and lacks some. The data contain some 39,000 clones, 88% of them singletons. This sample comprised CD8+ T cells from peripheral blood mononuclear cells, obtained in the first trimester of pregnancy. The source is a female donor with multiple sclerosis, enrolled in a pregnancy study.

This rearrangement joins TRBV6-4 to TRBJ2-3; the D gene is possibly TRBD2 (6 bases). V was cut by 4 bases and J by 0 bases, with 14 bases left in between. Germline V gene sequence: CDR1 MRHNA, CDR2 SNTAGT. The CDR3 covers 16 residues. DNA for the CDR3: TGTGCCAGCAGTGGCCCGCCCGGGACTAGCACAGATACGCAGTATTTT. Translated: CASSGPPGTSTDTQYF.

The chain couples TRBV11-1 to TRBJ2-5, with D possibly TRBD2 on 5 matching bases. Germline V gives CDR1 SGHAT, CDR2 FQDESV (reference sequence). V was shortened by 1 base and J by 1 base, with 10 bases between the two germline ends. The CDR3 has 15 amino acids. The CDR3 is CASSLDRGPQETQYF. The CDR3 nucleotides are TGTGCCAGCAGCTTAGACCGGGGTCCCCAAGAGACCCAGTACTTC.

CDR3 bases: TGTGCCAGCAGCGTGGGAGAGGCCTACGAGCAGTACTTC. Amino acids: CASSVGEAYEQYF. V gene TRBV9 combines with J gene TRBJ2-7; perhaps TRBD2 as D (5 bases). Trimming left V 2 bases short and J 2 bases short, with 8 bases between. CDR3 length: 13 amino acids. Germline CDR1 and CDR2: SGDLS and YYNGEE.

The V gene is TRBV13, the J gene TRBJ2-2, with a tentative D call TRBD1 (7 bases). The CDR3 covers 17 residues. Trimming took off 0 bases at V and 6 bases at J, with 17 bases between the two ends. The germline V gene encodes CDR1 PRHDT and CDR2 FYEKMQ (reference sequence). CDR3 protein: CASSLGLGQGEAGELFF. CDR3 nucleotides: TGTGCCAGCAGCTTAGGCCTCGGGCAGGGGGAGGCCGGGGAGCTGTTTTTT. The variable domain in full, with the rest retrieved from reference TRBV13 and TRBJ2-2, is AAGVIQSPRHLIKEKRETATLKCYPIPRHDTVYWYQQGPGQDPQFLISFYEKMQSDKGSIPDRFSAQQFSDYHSELNMSSLELGDSALYFCASSLGLGQGEAGELFFGEGSRLTVL.

The chain links TRBV12-5 to TRBJ1-2, with unresolved D. Deletions cut 0 bases from V and 2 bases from J, with 10 bases between. Germline assignment: CDR1 LGHNT and CDR2 FRNRAP. The CDR3 sequence is 15 residues long. CDR3 amino acids: CASGLVRVGNYGYTF. The DNA of the CDR3 is TGTGCTAGTGGTTTGGTTCGAGTCGGGAACTATGGCTACACCTTC.

The chain joins TRBV28 to TRBJ2-3, with 9 bases fitting TRBD1. V lost 3 bases to trimming and J lost 4 bases; unmatched junction nucleotides: 8. From germline, CDR1 is MDHEN and CDR2 SYDVKM. The CDR3 covers 16 residues. The CDR3 region has the DNA TGTGCCAGCAGTTTTAACGGCGGGACAGGGTCAGATACGCAGTATTTT. This gives the protein CASSFNGGTGSDTQYF.

V and J are TRBV4-3 and TRBJ2-5; 8 positions agree with TRBD2. Germline values: CDR1 LGHNA, CDR2 YSLEER. V lost 0 bases, J lost 5 bases, and 11 bases stayed unmatched. This CDR3 is 17 amino acids long. In DNA form, the CDR3 reads TGCGCCAGCAGCCAAGAACTCGACGGGGGGGAGGCGGAGACCCAGTACTTC. It encodes CASSQELDGGEAETQYF.

This sequence joins TRBV4-3 and TRBJ2-1, with a tentative D call TRBD1 (6 bases). Germline values: CDR1 LGHNA, CDR2 YSLEER. V was trimmed by 3 bases and J by 0 bases, leaving 9 bases between them. CDR3 length: 15 amino acids. The CDR3 DNA sequence: TGCGCCAGCAGCCATCAAGGGGGCTCCTACAATGAGCAGTTCTTC. Translation gives CASSHQGGSYNEQFF.

CDR3 bases: TGTGCCAGCAGCTCCACGGGACAGACAGTTCAAGAGACCCAGTACTTC. Amino acids: CASSSTGQTVQETQYF. The rearrangement uses TRBV7-2 and TRBJ2-5; TRBD1 aligns across 7 bases. Looked up from germline, CDR1 is SGHTA and CDR2 is FQGNSA. The ends lost 4 bases at V and 2 bases at J; junction bases unmatched: 10. The CDR3 extends over 16 amino acids.

The V call is TRBV7-2, the J call TRBJ2-7; 9 positions agree with TRBD2. J gave up 3 bases and V 1 base, and 7 bases lay outside the gene matches. The germline gives CDR1 SGHTA, CDR2 FQGNSA. The CDR3 length is 16 residues. The CDR3 DNA reads as TGTGCCAGCAGCTTAGAAGGCAGCGGGGGGATCTACGAGCAGTACTTC. Encoded protein: CASSLEGSGGIYEQYF.

The chain uses TRBV4-1 and TRBJ2-3, with 9 bases aligning to TRBD1. The V segment lost 0 bases and the J segment 5 bases; nucleotides outside the gene matches: 6. The CDR3 has 16 amino acids. The germline gives CDR1 MGHRA, CDR2 YSYEKL. The CDR3 DNA follows: TGCGCCAGCAGCCAAGACATAACAGGGGGCAGAGATACGCAGTATTTT. This codes for CASSQDITGGRDTQYF.

The V and J genes are TRBV7-2 and TRBJ2-7; a possible D gene is TRBD1 (5 bases). Looked up from germline, CDR1 is SGHTA and CDR2 is FQGNSA. Trimming stripped 3 bases from V and 0 bases from J, with 15 bases between. This CDR3 contains 16 residues. This CDR3 is CASSLPRARDSYEQYF. DNA for the CDR3: TGTGCCAGCAGCTTGCCCCGAGCCAGGGACTCCTACGAGCAGTACTTC.

V and J are TRBV7-8 and TRBJ2-3; tentative D call: TRBD2 (7 bases). CDR1 is SGHVS and CDR2 is FQNEAQ in the germline V gene. The ends were cut back, 5 bases at V and 4 bases at J, with 10 bases in the middle. CDR3 length: 13 residues. The CDR3 sequence is CASSHGGPDTQYF. The CDR3 DNA is TGTGCCAGCAGCCACGGGGGGCCAGATACGCAGTATTTT.

This sequence joins TRBV19 and TRBJ1-6; D is unresolved. The CDR3 runs to 16 residues. The germline CDR1 and CDR2 sequences are LNHDA and SQIVND (reference sequence). V lost 4 bases and J 2 bases, leaving 12 bases between the germline ends. CDR3 residues: CASSKTRIAYNSPLHF. The CDR3 bases are TGTGCCAGTAGTAAAACCAGGATAGCCTATAATTCACCCCTCCACTTT.

In its sample, this clone was seen once. The chain combines TRBV6-5 with TRBJ2-7; D not resolved. The CDR3 covers 13 residues. Trimming removed 2 bases from V and 3 bases from J, with 8 bases in between. Germline CDR1 and CDR2: MNHEY and SVGAGI. The CDR3 DNA reads TGTGCCAGCAGTTACCTCGGAGACTACGAGCAGTACTTC. Translating gives CASSYLGDYEQYF.

The chain carries TRBV13 and TRBJ1-1; 10 nucleotides line up with TRBD1. V lost 5 bases and J lost 10; bases outside the gene matches: 10. The CDR3 extends over 14 amino acids. Germline-derived CDR1 and CDR2 are PRHDT and FYEKMQ (reference sequence). The CDR3 DNA is TGTGCCAGCAGCCCGGGGACAGGGGCTGAGGGAGCTTTCTTT. Its translation: CASSPGTGAEGAFF. The full variable domain, its missing parts supplied by reference TRBV13 and TRBJ1-1, is AAGVIQSPRHLIKEKRETATLKCYPIPRHDTVYWYQQGPGQDPQFLISFYEKMQSDKGSIPDRFSAQQFSDYHSELNMSSLELGDSALYFCASSPGTGAEGAFFGQGTRLTVV.

This rearrangement joins TRBV19 to TRBJ2-6; D is unclear. This CDR3 spans 18 amino acids. Trimming removed 6 bases at V and 0 bases at J, with 18 bases between. Germline V gives CDR1 LNHDA, CDR2 SQIVND (reference sequence). CDR3 residues: CASRTKQIPISGANVLTF. In nucleotides, the CDR3 is TGTGCCAGTAGGACCAAACAGATACCTATCTCTGGGGCCAACGTCCTGACTTTC.

The chain employs TRBV5-1 and TRBJ2-7, with TRBD2 identical over 7 bases. CDR1 and CDR2 from the germline V gene are SGHRS and YFSETQ. CDR3 size: 15 residues. V dropped 3 bases and J dropped 5; count of bases not matched to a gene: 11. This chain's CDR3 is CASSSSGAVNDEQYF. CDR3 nucleotide sequence: TGCGCCAGCAGCTCGAGCGGGGCGGTGAACGACGAGCAGTACTTC.

The rearrangement links TRBV6-1 to TRBJ1-5; TRBD1 aligns across 8 bases. The germline gives CDR1 MNHNS, CDR2 SASEGT. V shed 7 bases, J shed 2 bases, and the junction held 7 bases outside the gene matches. The CDR3 spans 15 residues. CDR3 bases: TGTGCCAGCACTTTGGACAGGGCCGGCAATCAGCCCCAGCATTTT. Protein product: CASTLDRAGNQPQHF.

CDR3: CASSSGDSPPYEQYF. As DNA, the CDR3 is TGTGCCAGCAGCTCGGGGGACAGCCCGCCATACGAGCAGTACTTC. The chain couples TRBV5-4 to TRBJ2-7; D is possibly TRBD1 (7 bases). V gave up 3 bases and J gave up 4 bases, with 17 bases separating them. Germline V gives CDR1 SGHNT, CDR2 YYREEE (reference sequence). The CDR3 totals 15 residues.

This chain uses TRBV19 with TRBJ2-3, with TRBD2 matching over 7 bases. The CDR3 extends over 14 amino acids. CDR1 is LNHDA, CDR2 SQIVND, per germline (reference sequence). Unmatched junction bases numbered 5, after V lost 7 bases and J lost 1 base. The DNA of the CDR3 is TGTGCCAGTAACCCTAGCGGCGGCACAGATACGCAGTATTTT. Amino acid sequence: CASNPSGGTDTQYF.